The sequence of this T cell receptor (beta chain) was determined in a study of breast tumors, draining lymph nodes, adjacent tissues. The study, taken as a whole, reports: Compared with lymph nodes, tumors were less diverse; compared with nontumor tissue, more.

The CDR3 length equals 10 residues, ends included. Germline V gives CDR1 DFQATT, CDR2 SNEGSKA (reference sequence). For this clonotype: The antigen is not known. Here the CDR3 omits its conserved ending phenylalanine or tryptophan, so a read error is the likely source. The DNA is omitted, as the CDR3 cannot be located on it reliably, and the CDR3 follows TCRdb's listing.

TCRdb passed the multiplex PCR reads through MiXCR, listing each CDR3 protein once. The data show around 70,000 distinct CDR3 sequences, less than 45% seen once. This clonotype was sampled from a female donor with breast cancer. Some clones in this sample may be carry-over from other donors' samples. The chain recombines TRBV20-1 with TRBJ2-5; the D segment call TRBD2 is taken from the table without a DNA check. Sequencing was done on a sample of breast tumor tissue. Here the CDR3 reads CSAPRAGLNT.